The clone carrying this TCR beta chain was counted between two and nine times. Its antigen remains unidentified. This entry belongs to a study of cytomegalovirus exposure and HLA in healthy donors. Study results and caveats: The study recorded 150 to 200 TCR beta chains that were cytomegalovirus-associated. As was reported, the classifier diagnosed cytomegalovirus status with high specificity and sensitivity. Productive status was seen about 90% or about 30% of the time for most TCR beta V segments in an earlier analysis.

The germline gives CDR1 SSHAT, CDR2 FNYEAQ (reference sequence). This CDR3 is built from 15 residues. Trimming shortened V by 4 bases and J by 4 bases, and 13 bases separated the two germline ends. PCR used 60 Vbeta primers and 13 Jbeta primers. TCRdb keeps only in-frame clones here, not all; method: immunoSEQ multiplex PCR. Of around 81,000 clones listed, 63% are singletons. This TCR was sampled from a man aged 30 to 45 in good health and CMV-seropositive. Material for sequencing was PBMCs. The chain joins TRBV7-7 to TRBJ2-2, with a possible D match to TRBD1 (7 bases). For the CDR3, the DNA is TGTGCCAGCAGCTCCCCAGGGGGGTTCACCGGGGAGCTGTTTTTT. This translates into CASSSPGGFTGELFF.